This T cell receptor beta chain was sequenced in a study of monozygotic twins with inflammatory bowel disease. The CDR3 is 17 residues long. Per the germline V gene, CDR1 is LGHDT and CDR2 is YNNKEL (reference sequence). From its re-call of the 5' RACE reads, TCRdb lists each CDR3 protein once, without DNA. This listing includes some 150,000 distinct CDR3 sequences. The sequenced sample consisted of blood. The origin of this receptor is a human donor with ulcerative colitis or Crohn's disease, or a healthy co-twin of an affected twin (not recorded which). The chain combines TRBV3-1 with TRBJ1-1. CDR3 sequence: CASSQVASSGGRTEAFF.